These 8 T cell receptor beta chains were all obtained from the same sample, sequenced in a study of control samples from healthy donors and cancer patients. Profiled with immunoSEQ multiplex PCR; TCRdb holds only in-frame clones, not every one. The sample lists more than 50,000 clones; 90% were seen once. Sequenced: PBMCs. The receptors were gathered from a woman in her 50s with colorectal cancer.

The rearrangement uses TRBV10-2 and TRBJ2-2; the match to TRBD1 covers 7 bases. The CDR3 has 14 amino acids. V gave up 8 bases and J gave up 1 base; unmatched junction bases: 4. Germline loops: CDR1 WSHSY, CDR2 SAAADI. CDR3 protein: CASLGTVNTGELFF. The CDR3 nucleotides read TGCGCCAGCTTAGGGACAGTGAACACCGGGGAGCTGTTTTTT.

The chain links TRBV7-3 to TRBJ2-7, with 7 bases aligning to TRBD2. The CDR3 has 14 residues. J lost 6 bases, V lost 5 bases, and 10 bases had no gene match. The germline CDR1 and CDR2 sequences are SGHTA and FQGTGA. CDR3 nucleotide sequence: TGTGCCAGCAGCCCATCGCGAACTAGCGCCGAGCAGTACTTC. Amino acid sequence: CASSPSRTSAEQYF. Using reference TRBV7-3 and TRBJ2-7 for the parts outside the CDR3, the full variable domain is GAGVSQTPSNKVTEKGKYVELRCDPISGHTALYWYRQSLGQGPEFLIYFQGTGAADDSGLPNDRFFAVRPEGSVSTLKIQRTERGDSAVYLCASSPSRTSAEQYFGPGTRLTVT.

The chain carries TRBV5-5 and TRBJ2-3; D remains unclear. Germline assignment: CDR1 SGHKS and CDR2 YYEKEE (reference sequence). Between the trimmed V and J ends, which lost 1 base and 1 base, there was a span of 7 bases. The CDR3 is 14 residues long. DNA for the CDR3: TGTGCCAGCAGCTTGCGCAGTGGCACAGATACGCAGTATTTT. Translating gives CASSLRSGTDTQYF.

V is TRBV28 and J is TRBJ2-4; D not resolved. Trimming left V 6 bases short and J 9 bases short, with 12 bases between. The CDR3 extends over 12 amino acids. CDR1 and CDR2 (germline): MDHEN, SYDVKM. The CDR3 reads CASSPVSGIQYF. DNA for the CDR3: TGTGCCAGCAGCCCTGTTTCTGGCATTCAGTACTTC.

The chain carries TRBV12-5 and TRBJ1-1; no clear D. The germline V gene has CDR1 LGHNT and CDR2 FRNRAP. V lost 6 bases to trimming and J lost 0 bases, with 11 bases between them. The CDR3 loop spans 14 amino acids. As DNA, the CDR3 is TGTGCTAGTGGGCTCAGTCTCATGAACACTGAAGCTTTCTTT. Translated: CASGLSLMNTEAFF.

This chain links TRBV29-1 with TRBJ2-5; 8 bases map to TRBD1. The V gene's germline CDR1 is SQVTM and CDR2 ANQGSEA. The trim removed 2 bases at V and 5 bases at J, leaving 4 bases unmatched. The CDR3 length is 13 residues. CDR3 in DNA: TGCAGCGTTGAACAGGGGGCAGAGGAGACCCAGTACTTC. The encoded protein is CSVEQGAEETQYF.

V and J are TRBV5-1 and TRBJ2-5; 11 nucleotides match TRBD1. The CDR3 spans 15 residues. Germline V gene data show CDR1 as SGHRS and CDR2 as YFSETQ. V trimming: 0 bases; J trimming: 5 bases; junction bases outside the gene matches: 3. The CDR3 region is CASSLADRGLETQYF. The CDR3 DNA reads TGCGCCAGCAGCTTGGCGGACAGGGGGCTGGAGACCCAGTACTTC.

This chain joins TRBV6-5 and TRBJ2-1; D is perhaps TRBD1 or TRBD2 (5 bases each). Per the germline V gene, CDR1 is MNHEY and CDR2 is SVGAGI. The ends were cut back, 6 bases at V and 9 bases at J, with 18 bases in the middle. The CDR3 is 14 residues long. CDR3 residues: CASRPQGVGGEQFF. As DNA, the CDR3 is TGTGCCAGCAGACCTCAGGGAGTTGGTGGTGAGCAGTTCTTC.